These 8 T cell receptor beta chains share one sample of origin, sequenced in a study of T cell changes during pregnancy in multiple sclerosis. This table comes from immunoSEQ multiplex PCR, and its TCRdb copy is limited to in-frame clones, with some not included. This sample carries some 64,000 clones, roughly 94% of them seen once, and the ten largest clones take roughly 1.6%. The sequencing used peripheral blood, collected after pregnancy. The receptors derive from a female donor with multiple sclerosis, enrolled in a pregnancy study.

J is TRBJ1-1 and V is TRBV18; no reliable D call. This CDR3 contains 15 residues. Trimming removed 4 bases from V and 3 bases from J, with 15 bases in between. Germline V gene lookup returns CDR1 KGHSH and CDR2 LQKENI. The CDR3: CASSLGPPEDTEAFF. CDR3 coding DNA: TGTGCCAGCTCACTCGGCCCACCTGAGGACACTGAAGCTTTCTTT.

DNA of the CDR3: TGTGCCAGTAGTATCGGAGGGTTGAACACTGAAGCTTTCTTT. Encoded protein: CASSIGGLNTEAFF. V gene TRBV19 combines with J gene TRBJ1-1, with unresolved D. The V and J ends lost 3 bases and 0 bases respectively, with 8 bases between them. CDR1 is LNHDA, CDR2 SQIVND, per germline (reference sequence). The CDR3 length is 14 residues. Full variable domain (outside the CDR3, taken from reference TRBV19 and TRBJ1-1): DGGITQSPKYLFRKEGQNVTLSCEQNLNHDAMYWYRQDPGQGLRLIYYSQIVNDFQKGDIAEGYSVSREKKESFPLTVTSAQKNPTAFYLCASSIGGLNTEAFFGQGTRLTVV.

Here the CDR3 DNA reads TGTGCCAGCAGTGTGGAGGGGCCTTCCTACTATGGCTACACCTTC. Translated, it gives CASSVEGPSYYGYTF. The V call is TRBV6-4, the J call TRBJ1-2, with a weak D call TRBD1 (5 bases). The V end was cut by 4 bases, the J end by 3 bases, with 15 bases between. The CDR3 has 15 residues. Germline-derived CDR1 and CDR2 are MRHNA and SNTAGT.

The genes are TRBV5-8 and TRBJ2-1; 11 nucleotides line up with TRBD2. CDR3 size: 15 residues. Unmatched junction bases numbered 4, after V lost 4 bases and J lost 4 bases. Germline V lookup: CDR1 SGHTS, CDR2 YDEGEE. CDR3 region: CASSPGTSGYNEQFF. CDR3 nucleotides: TGTGCCAGCAGCCCAGGGACTAGCGGATACAATGAGCAGTTCTTC. Full variable domain (rest looked up from reference TRBV5-8 and TRBJ2-1): EAGVTQSPTHLIKTRGQQATLRCSPISGHTSVYWYQQALGLGLQFLLWYDEGEERNRGNFPPRFSGRQFPNYSSELNVNALELEDSALYLCASSPGTSGYNEQFFGPGTRLTVL.

V is TRBV7-9 and J is TRBJ2-3, with D possibly matching TRBD2 (7 bases). The CDR3 spans 15 residues. Trimming took off 5 bases at V and 6 bases at J, with 18 bases between the two ends. Per germline, CDR1 SEHNR and CDR2 FQNEAQ (reference sequence). This CDR3 is CASSADGGLYDTQYF. CDR3 coding DNA: TGTGCCAGCAGCGCCGACGGGGGGCTGTACGATACGCAGTATTTT.

The rearrangement links TRBV27 to TRBJ1-2; perhaps TRBD1 as D (5 bases). Trimming took 3 bases from V and 8 from J, leaving 10 bases between them. Germline lookup yields CDR1 MNHEY and CDR2 SMNVEV (reference sequence). This CDR3 is 12 amino acids long. The CDR3 loop is CASSFGGYGYTF. CDR3 in DNA: TGTGCCAGCAGTTTCGGGGGATACGGCTACACCTTC.

J is TRBJ2-7 and V is TRBV4-3; 7 nucleotides agree with TRBD1. This CDR3 spans 16 amino acids. The germline CDR1 and CDR2 sequences are LGHNA and YSLEER. The ends lost 0 bases at V and 4 bases at J; junction bases unmatched: 9. The CDR3 loop reads CASSQDRGTVIYEQYF. The CDR3 DNA reads as TGCGCCAGCAGCCAAGATCGTGGGACAGTTATTTACGAGCAGTACTTC.

The chain recombines TRBV28 with TRBJ2-1; 10 bases fit TRBD2. The junction had 14 bases not matched to a gene; V was cut back by 3 bases and J by 9 bases. The germline CDR1 and CDR2 sequences are MDHEN and SYDVKM. There are 17 residues in the CDR3. In DNA, the CDR3 is TGTGCCAGCAGTTTCAGCGGGAGGGCCCCTGTACTTGGTGAGCAGTTCTTC. This sequence encodes CASSFSGRAPVLGEQFF.